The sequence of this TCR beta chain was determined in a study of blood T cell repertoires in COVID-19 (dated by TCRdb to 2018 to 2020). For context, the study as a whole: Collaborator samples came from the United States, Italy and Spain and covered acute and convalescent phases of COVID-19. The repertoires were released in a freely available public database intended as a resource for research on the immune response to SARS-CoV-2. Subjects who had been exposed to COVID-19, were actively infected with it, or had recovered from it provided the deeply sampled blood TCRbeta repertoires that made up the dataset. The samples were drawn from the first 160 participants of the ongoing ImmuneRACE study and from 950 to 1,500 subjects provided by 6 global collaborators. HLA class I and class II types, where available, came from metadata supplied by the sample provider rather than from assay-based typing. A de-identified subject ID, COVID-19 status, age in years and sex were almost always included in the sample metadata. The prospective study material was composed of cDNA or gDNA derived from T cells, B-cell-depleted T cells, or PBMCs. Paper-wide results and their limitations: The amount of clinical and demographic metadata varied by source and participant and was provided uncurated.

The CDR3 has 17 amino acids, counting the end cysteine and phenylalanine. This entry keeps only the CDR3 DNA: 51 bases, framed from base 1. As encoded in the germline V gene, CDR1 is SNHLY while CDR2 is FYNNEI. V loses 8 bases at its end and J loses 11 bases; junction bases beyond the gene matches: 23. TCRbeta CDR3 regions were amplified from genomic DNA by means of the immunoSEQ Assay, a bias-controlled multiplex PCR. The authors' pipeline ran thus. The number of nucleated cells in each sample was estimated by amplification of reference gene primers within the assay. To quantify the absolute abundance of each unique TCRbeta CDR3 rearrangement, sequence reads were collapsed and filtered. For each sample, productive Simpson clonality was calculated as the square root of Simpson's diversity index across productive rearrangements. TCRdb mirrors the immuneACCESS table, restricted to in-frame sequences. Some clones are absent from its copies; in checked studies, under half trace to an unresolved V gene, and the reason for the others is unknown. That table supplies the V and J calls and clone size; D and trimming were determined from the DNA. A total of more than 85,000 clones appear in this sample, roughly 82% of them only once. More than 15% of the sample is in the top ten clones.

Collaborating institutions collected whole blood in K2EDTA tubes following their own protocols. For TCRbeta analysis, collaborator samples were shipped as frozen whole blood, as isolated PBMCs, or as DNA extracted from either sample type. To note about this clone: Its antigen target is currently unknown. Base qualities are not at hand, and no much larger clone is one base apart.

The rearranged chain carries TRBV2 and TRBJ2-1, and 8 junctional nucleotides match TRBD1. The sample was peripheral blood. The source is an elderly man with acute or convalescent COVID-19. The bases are TGTGCCAGCGTAAATAGGACAGGGAATTTTAAAGGCCTTAAGCAGTTCTTC. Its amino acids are CASVNRTGNFKGLKQFF.